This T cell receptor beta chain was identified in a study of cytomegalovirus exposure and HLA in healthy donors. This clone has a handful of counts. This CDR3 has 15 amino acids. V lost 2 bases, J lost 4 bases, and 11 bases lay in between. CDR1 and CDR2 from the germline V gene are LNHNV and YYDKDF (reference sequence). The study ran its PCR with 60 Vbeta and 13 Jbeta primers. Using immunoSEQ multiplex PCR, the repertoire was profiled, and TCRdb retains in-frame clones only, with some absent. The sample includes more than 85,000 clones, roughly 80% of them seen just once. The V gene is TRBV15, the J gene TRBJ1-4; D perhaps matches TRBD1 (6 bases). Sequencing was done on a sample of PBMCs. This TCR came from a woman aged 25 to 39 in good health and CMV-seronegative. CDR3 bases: TGTGCCACCAGCAGAAGGACAGTCCTTAATGAAAAACTGTTTTTT. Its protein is CATSRRTVLNEKLFF.